This entry concerns a single T cell receptor (beta chain). It has no known antigen specificity. No quality values exist for individual bases; no much larger clone is one base distant. The data derive from a study of graft-versus-host responses after intestinal transplantation (dated by TCRdb to the early 2020s). For the wider study: Recipients received multivisceral, liver-intestinal, or isolated intestinal transplants. All recipients received anti-thymocyte globulin induction followed by maintenance tacrolimus and steroids for 3 to 4 years. After intestinal transplantation, graft-versus-host and host-versus-graft alloreactive T cell clones were followed in the graft, circulation and bone marrow using bulk TCR-beta CDR3 sequencing. Alloreactive clones were identified by sequencing pre-transplant mixed lymphocyte reaction products and comparing these products with unstimulated pre-transplant donor and recipient T cells. The cohort enrolled under 30 intestinal transplant recipients, one of whom was a retransplant, and 3 patients without pretransplant specimens were excluded. A peak of at least 4% donor T cells among recipient peripheral blood mononuclear cells was the definition used for donor T cell macrochimerism. Samples from three later patients were sequenced in-house on an Illumina MiSeq with MiXCR processing rather than by the commercial service. Here is what the overall study found, with its caveats: Conclusions were limited by the relatively low number and heterogeneity of intestinal transplant patients. Early after transplant, peak levels of circulating GvH clones were associated with declines in HvG clones. High GvH to HvG T cell clonal ratios were observed in the allografts of patients with donor T cell macrochimerism. GvH clones were detected in recipient bone marrow, and some appeared earlier in ileal mucosa or blood, consistent with an intestinal mucosal origin.

V loses 3 bases of germline sequence and J loses 1 base, and the interval between the two ends is 16 bases. The germline V gene specifies MDHEN as CDR1 and SYDVKM as CDR2. The CDR3 runs 16 residues from the cysteine to the phenylalanine. Kept here is only the CDR3 DNA, which spans 48 bases and is read in frame from base 1. What the time point label conveys for this sample: cells obtained before transplantation from donor or recipient. CD3+CD4+ and CD3+CD8+ populations were FACS-sorted from unstimulated pre-transplant donor and recipient cells taken from spleen or lymph nodes. Library construction relied on the immunoSEQ multiplex PCR assay. For most patients, genomic DNA was isolated with the Qiagen DNeasy Blood and Tissue Kit and sent frozen to Adaptive Biotechnologies for TCR sequencing. Adaptive Biotechnologies carried out high-throughput TCR-beta CDR3 sequencing of genomic DNA for most patients. Under the source paper's analysis protocol: TCR sequencing data were retrieved from Adaptive's ImmunoSEQ software for about 17 patients, whereas a few other patients were processed with MiXCR and VDJtools. To correct CD4 versus CD8 sorting errors, sequences present in both subsets at a frequency ratio below 5:1 were removed. Because the origin of CDR3 nucleotide sequences shared between donor and recipient could not be assigned, those sequences were removed. To count as alloreactive, a clone needed at least 2-fold expansion over unstimulated cells and a minimum CFSE-low frequency of 0.002% (template counts) or 0.001% (read counts). Clones detected in sequenced pre-transplant spleen, lymph node, or MLR CFSE-low populations of the donor or recipient were defined as mappable. Cumulative frequency of alloreactive clones was calculated as a percentage of all sequences weighted by copy number. TCRdb obtained this table from immuneACCESS and retained in-frame rearrangements with V and J assigned. These tables miss some clones; where compared with another copy, unresolved V genes account for less than half of the shortfall, and the remainder is unexplained. From that table come the V and J calls and clone size; the DNA was used to work out D and trimming. This sample has about 83,000 clones in its table, and approximately 88% of those were observed once. The ten largest clones take up roughly 0.37% of the sample.

Rearrangement joined TRBV28 to TRBJ2-7; TRBD2 is perhaps the D gene, given 6 matching bases. The receptor's source is a human donor who received an intestinal transplant. The sample in question was unstimulated CD4+ T cells sorted from spleen or lymph node cells, obtained before intestinal transplant. At the DNA level, the sequence is TGTGCCAGCAGTTTGGAGGGCCCCACCCATTCCTACGAGCAGTACTTC. The resulting protein is CASSLEGPTHSYEQYF.